This entry concerns a single T cell receptor (beta chain). This specimen comes from a study of shared clonotypes between healthy human individuals. The data were produced by immunoSEQ multiplex PCR, yet TCRdb's version contains in-frame clones alone and is incomplete. The sample yields about half a million clones, 79% seen once. V lost 7 bases to trimming and J lost 0 bases; unmatched junction nucleotides: 18. Germline V gives CDR1 MGHRA, CDR2 YSYEKL. The CDR3 is 20 amino acids. Sequenced sample: PBMCs. The source of this sequence is a woman aged 40-49 years in good health. Some clones in this sample may be carry-over from other donors' samples. V usage is TRBV4-1 and J usage is TRBJ2-6; 7 bases map to TRBD2. CDR3 sequence reads: CASTKRYGGWGNSGANVLTF. Here the CDR3 DNA reads TGCGCCAGCACCAAAAGATACGGGGGGTGGGGGAACTCTGGGGCCAACGTCCTGACTTTC.